This T cell receptor beta chain was retrieved from a study of T cell responses to AZD1222 COVID-19 vaccine. Whole-study findings and limits: Unmutated variant regions are reportedly the target of nearly half of TCRs that are spike-specific.

Only in-frame clones appear in the TCRdb table, and some are missing; sequencing was by immunoSEQ multiplex PCR. The sample comprises about 220,000 clones, approximately 94% of which are singletons, and roughly 1% rests with the top ten. As concerns this clone: Its specificity is not known.

The CDR3 consists of 18 residues. This TCR came from an adult in good health. V is TRBV21-1 and J is TRBJ1-5. TRBV21-1 is listed as a pseudogene. The sample consisted of peripheral blood, taken on day 0 of MenACWY control vaccination. The CDR3 nucleotides are TGTGCCAGCAACTGTATCTCTGGGGGGGGGAATAGCAATCAGCCCCAGCATTTT. Protein product: CASNCISGGGNSNQPQHF.